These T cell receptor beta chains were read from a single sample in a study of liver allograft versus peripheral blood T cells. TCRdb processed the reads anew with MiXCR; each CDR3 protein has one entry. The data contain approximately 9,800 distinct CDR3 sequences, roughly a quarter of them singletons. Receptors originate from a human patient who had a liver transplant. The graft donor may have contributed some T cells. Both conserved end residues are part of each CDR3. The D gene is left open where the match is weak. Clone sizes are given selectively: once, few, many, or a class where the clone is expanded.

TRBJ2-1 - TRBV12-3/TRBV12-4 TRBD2 TGTGCCAGCAGGACTAGCGGGGTTTACAATGAGCAGTTCTTC CASRTSGVYNEQFF
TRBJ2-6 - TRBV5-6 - TGTGCCAGCAGCTCGAGGGTGGCTGGGGCCAACGTCCTGACTTTC CASSSRVAGANVLTF
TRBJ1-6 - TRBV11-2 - TGTGCCAGCAGCCCAAGGATGGGTAATTCACCCCTCCACTTT CASSPRMGNSPLHF
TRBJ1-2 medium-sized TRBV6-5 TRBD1 TGTGCCAGCAGTCTACAAGGGACAGGGGGCCATGGCTACACCTTC CASSLQGTGGHGYTF
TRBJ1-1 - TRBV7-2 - TGTGCCAGCAGCGCGAGCTTTACGCGGAACACTGAAGCTTTCTTT CASSASFTRNTEAFF
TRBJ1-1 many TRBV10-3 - TGTGCCATCAGTGAGCCGGCGTCGACGGGGAACACTGAAGCTTTCTTT CAISEPASTGNTEAFF
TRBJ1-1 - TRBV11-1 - TGTGCCAGCAGCTTAGGTGGGAACACTGAAGCTTTCTTT CASSLGGNTEAFF
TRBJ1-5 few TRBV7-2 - TGTGCCAGCAGCCGGGATAGGCAGCCCCAGCATTTT CASSRDRQPQHF
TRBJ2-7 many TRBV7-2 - TGTGCCAGCAGCCCCCGTACGGGGGCGACCTACGAGCAGTACTTC CASSPRTGATYEQYF
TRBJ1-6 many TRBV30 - TGTGCCTGGAGTGGAGGAATCGATTCACCCCTCCACTTT CAWSGGIDSPLHF
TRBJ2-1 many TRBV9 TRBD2 TGTGCCAGCAATAAGGTAGCGGGAGGTTCGGGGGTTGAGCAGTTCTTC CASNKVAGGSGVEQFF
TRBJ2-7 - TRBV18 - TGTGCCAGCTCACCACAGGGGGCCTACGAGCAGTACTTC CASSPQGAYEQYF
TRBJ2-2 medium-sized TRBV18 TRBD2 TGTGCCAGCTCACTAGCGGGGGCCCACACCGGGGAGCTGTTTTTT CASSLAGAHTGELFF
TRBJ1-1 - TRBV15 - TGTGCCACCAGAGAGGGAACAATAACTGAAGCTTTCTTT CATREGTITEAFF
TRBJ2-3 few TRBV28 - TGTGCCAGCAGTTGGTCGTGGTTGGGGACCAGTTCAGATACGCAGTATTTT CASSWSWLGTSSDTQYF
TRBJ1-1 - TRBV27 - TGTGCCAGCAGTTTATCGCGACTTTTGAACACTGAAGCTTTCTTT CASSLSRLLNTEAFF
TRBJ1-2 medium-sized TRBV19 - TGTGCCAGTAGTATACTCAGGGGCGGTTCCCGATCGAATGGCTACACCTTC CASSILRGGSRSNGYTF
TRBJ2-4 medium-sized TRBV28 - TGTGCCAGCAGTCTTTGGGACGTTAAAAACATTCAGTACTTC CASSLWDVKNIQYF
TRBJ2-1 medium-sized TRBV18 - TGTGCCAGCTCACCGGCTAGCGAATACAATGAGCAGTTCTTC CASSPASEYNEQFF
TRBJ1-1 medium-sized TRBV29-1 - TGCAGCGTTGATAGCGGGTTGAACACTGAAGCTTTCTTT CSVDSGLNTEAFF
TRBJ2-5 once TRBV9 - TGTGCCAGCAGCGTAGGGGGCGCGAAGACCCAGTACTTC CASSVGGAKTQYF
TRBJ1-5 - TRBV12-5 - TGTGCTAGTGGTTCCCTCGTGGGGCCCCAGCATTTT CASGSLVGPQHF
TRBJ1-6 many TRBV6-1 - TGTGCCAGCAACCCCGAGCATTCACCCCTCCACTTT CASNPEHSPLHF
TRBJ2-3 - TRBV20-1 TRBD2 TGCAGTGCTAGAGATCGGGCCAAAGGCGGGAGCTTTGCTGGTACGCAGTATTTT CSARDRAKGGSFAGTQYF
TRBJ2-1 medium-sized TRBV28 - TGTGCCAGCAGTGAGGAACAGGGCCTGCGCTTAAATGAGCAGTTCTTC CASSEEQGLRLNEQFF
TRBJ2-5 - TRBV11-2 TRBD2 TGTGCCAGCAGCTCTAGCGGGGGAGGGACCCAGTACTTC CASSSSGGGTQYF
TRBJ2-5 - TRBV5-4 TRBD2 TGTGCCAGCAGCTTGGATAGCGGGGGGGCGGAAGAGACCCAGTACTTC CASSLDSGGAEETQYF
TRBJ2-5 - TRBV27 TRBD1 TGTGCCAGTAAGAACGACACCGGGACAGGCCCAGAGACCCAGTACTTC CASKNDTGTGPETQYF
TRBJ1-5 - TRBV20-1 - TGCAGTGCTAGAGGTTCGTCCAGTGGAAATCAGCCCCAGCATTTT CSARGSSSGNQPQHF
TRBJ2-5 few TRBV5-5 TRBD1 TGTGCCAGCAGCTTTACAGGGGGCGCTGAGACCCAGTACTTC CASSFTGGAETQYF
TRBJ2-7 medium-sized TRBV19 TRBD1 TGTGCCAGTAGTAAGAGGCACGGACAGGGGGTATACGAGCAGTACTTC CASSKRHGQGVYEQYF
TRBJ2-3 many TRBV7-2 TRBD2 TGTGCCGTAAGGGCGGGGGGCACAGATACGCAGTATTTT CAVRAGGTDTQYF
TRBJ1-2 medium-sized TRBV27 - TGTGCCAGCAGTATCGTCCCACCCGGGGTGGTCTACACCTTC CASSIVPPGVVYTF
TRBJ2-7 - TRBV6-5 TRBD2 TGTGCCAGCAGTTACGCTGCTAGCGGGAGTTTGTCCTACGAGCAGTACTTC CASSYAASGSLSYEQYF